This T cell receptor beta chain was retrieved from a study of tumor-infiltrating lymphocytes in primary liver carcinoma. Scientists recovered RNA and DNA together from roughly 21-30 mg of unsorted bulk tissue. Patients underwent resection of primary liver carcinoma. Patients showed chronic HBV infection and an absence of prior treatment. A note on this clonotype: Antigen unknown. Its ends do not fully match the called genes, so a read error is possible.

TCR beta cDNA was prepared out of about 510 ng total RNA by means of a constant-region primer. The TCR beta library was amplified through three nested multiplex PCR rounds in a modified ARM-PCR procedure. TCRdb called the multiplex PCR reads again in MiXCR, with one record for every CDR3 protein. The sample lists around 80,000 distinct CDR3 sequences, 69% occurring once. Overall study findings and caveats: Tumors had a significantly higher top-250-clone fraction than blood (p = 0.039).

The sample consisted of tumor-adjacent normal liver tissue. The TCR sequence derives from a man between 35 and 55 years old with primary liver carcinoma and hepatitis B virus infection.

The CDR3 DNA is TGTGCCAGCAGCCAAGGGGGGGGTGAGGCTTCCTTT. Protein product: CASSQGGGEASF. V and J are TRBV4-2 and TRBJ1-1; D perhaps matches TRBD1 (5 bases). Germline V gene lookup returns CDR1 LGHNA and CDR2 YNFKEQ. CDR3 length: 12 amino acids.